These T cell receptor beta chains were read from a single sample in a study of blood T cells in healthy people across ages. TCRdb redid the calling of the 5' RACE reads with MiXCR, one entry per CDR3 protein. The sample consists of about 1.1 million distinct CDR3 sequences, roughly two fifths of them appearing once. The sequenced sample was blood. These TCRs come from a man younger than 35 in good health. The CDR3 runs from the conserved cysteine through the conserved F or W. Each record gives: V gene, D gene, CDR3 protein. A D gene is named only where the DNA matches it firmly.

TRBV20-1 TRBD1 CSASSPGTGVNEQYF
TRBV27 TRBD1 CASSFRGRASDTQYF
TRBV20-1 . CSASSPVGNEQYF
TRBV27 . CASSFGPGQFYNEQFF
TRBV5-8 . CASSSLSMIVADTQYF
TRBV6-2/TRBV6-3 . CASSYPGKVGANVLTF
TRBV9 . CASSPGWALTDTQYF
TRBV27 TRBD1 CASSLPDRVDTDTQYF
TRBV12-3/TRBV12-4 . CASTLTGELFF
TRBV20-1 TRBD1 CSASTILRAGGSVDQPQHF
TRBV6-5 . CASSYGGASNQPQHF
TRBV5-4 . CASSPDVGSNQPQHF
TRBV7-9 . CASSLVAANTGELFF
TRBV7-2 . CASSEINNEQFF
TRBV5-1 . CASSNGSASTDTQYF
TRBV28 . CASSFNRRLNTEAFF
TRBV6-1 . CASSEYTGRSDQPQHF
TRBV2 TRBD1 CASRDSPDTQYF
TRBV13 . CASSSTTLIQGPNTEAFF
TRBV12-3/TRBV12-4 TRBD1 CASSPTGGRSNQPQHF
TRBV9 . CASSVGTRDYNEQFF
TRBV29-1 . CSVDGGAVGKLFF
TRBV4-3 . CASSQESVGGELFF
TRBV20-1 TRBD2 CSARGGTTSMITYNEQFF
TRBV9 . CASSPGGGVVNTEAFF
TRBV6-2/TRBV6-3 TRBD1 CASSSPRTGTAYGYTF
TRBV6-5 TRBD2 CASSYRTSGGEVYEQFF
TRBV4-3 . CASSPRPGRDTEAFF
TRBV9 . CASSVAASDTQYF
TRBV12-3/TRBV12-4 . CASSRPPLYGYTF
TRBV4-3 . CASSRGRQTTDTQYF
TRBV4-2 . CASSPGQPDLYDYTF
TRBV6-2/TRBV6-3 . CASSDSLFTDTQYF
TRBV9 . CASSVAPRPKGDTQYF
TRBV12-3/TRBV12-4 . CASIGGRDNEQYF
TRBV7-9 . CASNQGDTQYF
TRBV11-2 . CASSLGGVPNTEAFF
TRBV6-6 . CASSADGMGYGYTF
TRBV11-2 . CASSLTLLGNQPQHF
TRBV20-1 TRBD1 CSAYRDRAIYEQYF
TRBV2 . CASSESGRNTEAFF